The 8 T cell receptor beta chains in this list originate from one sample, sequenced in a study of blood T cells in healthy people across ages. Combining a sample-barcoded 5' primer with a J-beta primer mix, a second PCR ran for roughly 6 to 12 cycles. TCRdb processed the 5' RACE reads anew with MiXCR; each CDR3 protein has one entry. The sample consists of approximately 690,000 distinct CDR3 sequences, around three fifths of them appearing once. Sequencing input: blood. The receptors were sampled from a man aged 60-69 years in good health.

V and J are TRBV7-9 and TRBJ1-2, with a possible D match to TRBD1 (5 bases). The germline V gene encodes CDR1 SEHNR and CDR2 FQNEAQ (reference sequence). V was pared by 5 bases and J by 8 bases, with 21 bases between. This CDR3 region has 15 residues. The CDR3 DNA follows: TGTGCCAGCAGCAGTGGGGGGGACCTCAAGCACGGCTACACCTTC. It specifies CASSSGGDLKHGYTF.

The rearrangement uses TRBV14 and TRBJ2-1; 10 bases match TRBD1. Germline values: CDR1 SGHDN, CDR2 FVKESK. This CDR3 has 16 residues. Unmatched junction bases numbered 6, after V lost 0 bases and J lost 7 bases. The CDR3 DNA sequence: TGTGCCAGCAGCCAAGAAAGACAGGGGGCTCGAAATGAGCAGTTCTTC. As protein: CASSQERQGARNEQFF.

As concerns this clonotype: Sequence at one end of the junction differs from germline and may be a read error. The chain recombines TRBV11-2 with TRBJ1-6; D gene unclear. The CDR3 totals 20 residues. The germline V gene encodes CDR1 SGHAT and CDR2 FQNNGV. The CDR3, as DNA: TGTGCCAGCAGCTTAAAAAGAATGCGGGCCGAGGGCGCCTATAGTTCACCCCTCCACTTT. It translates to CASSLKRMRAEGAYSSPLHF.

This chain links TRBV12-3 or TRBV12-4 with TRBJ2-3; the D gene is possibly TRBD1 (5 bases). This CDR3 spans 12 amino acids. Trimming took 6 bases from V and 5 from J, leaving 9 bases between them. The CDR3 coding sequence is TGTGCCAGCAGACCAGGGCTAGATACGCAGTATTTT. Translation gives CASRPGLDTQYF.

This clonotype was seen a single time. The V gene is TRBV6-6, the J gene TRBJ2-7, with D perhaps matching TRBD1 (6 bases). This CDR3 comprises 14 residues. Trimming shortened V by 7 bases and J by 3 bases, and 16 bases separated the two germline ends. Germline V gene lookup returns CDR1 MNHNY and CDR2 SVGAGI (reference sequence). The CDR3 region is CASNPGTSYYEQYF. Written as DNA, the CDR3 is TGTGCCAGCAATCCCGGGACAAGTTACTACGAGCAGTACTTC.

The count of this clonotype is one. The V call is TRBV20-1, the J call TRBJ1-1, with D perhaps TRBD1 (5 bases). The CDR3 is 11 residues long. The V gene lost 6 bases and the J gene lost 6 bases, with 11 bases spanning the gap. CDR1 is DFQATT, CDR2 SNEGSKA, per germline (reference sequence). This chain's CDR3 is CSAPDNAEAFF. In DNA, the CDR3 is TGCAGTGCACCGGACAACGCTGAAGCTTTCTTT.

Comment on this clonotype: A much more abundant neighbour one base away suggests this may be a read error. This rearrangement joins TRBV7-8 to TRBJ2-7, with D perhaps matching TRBD1 (6 bases). The DNA end lines up better with TRBJ2-5; the J call may be wrong. Per the germline V gene, CDR1 is SGHVS and CDR2 is FQNEAQ. The CDR3 runs 15 residues. The CDR3 region is CASSPRTGLRETQYF. The CDR3 coding sequence is TGTGCCAGCAGCCCGCGAACAGGGCTCCGAGAGACCCAGTACTTC.

The CDR3 reads CSARRPSGWYNEQFF. CDR3 in DNA: TGCAGTGCTAGACGGCCTAGCGGATGGTACAATGAGCAGTTCTTC. V usage is TRBV20-1 and J usage is TRBJ2-1; the match to TRBD2 covers 7 bases. With 2 bases clipped from V and 4 bases from J, the junction kept 8 bases outside the gene matches. Germline V gene sequence: CDR1 DFQATT, CDR2 SNEGSKA (reference sequence). The CDR3 sequence is 15 residues long.